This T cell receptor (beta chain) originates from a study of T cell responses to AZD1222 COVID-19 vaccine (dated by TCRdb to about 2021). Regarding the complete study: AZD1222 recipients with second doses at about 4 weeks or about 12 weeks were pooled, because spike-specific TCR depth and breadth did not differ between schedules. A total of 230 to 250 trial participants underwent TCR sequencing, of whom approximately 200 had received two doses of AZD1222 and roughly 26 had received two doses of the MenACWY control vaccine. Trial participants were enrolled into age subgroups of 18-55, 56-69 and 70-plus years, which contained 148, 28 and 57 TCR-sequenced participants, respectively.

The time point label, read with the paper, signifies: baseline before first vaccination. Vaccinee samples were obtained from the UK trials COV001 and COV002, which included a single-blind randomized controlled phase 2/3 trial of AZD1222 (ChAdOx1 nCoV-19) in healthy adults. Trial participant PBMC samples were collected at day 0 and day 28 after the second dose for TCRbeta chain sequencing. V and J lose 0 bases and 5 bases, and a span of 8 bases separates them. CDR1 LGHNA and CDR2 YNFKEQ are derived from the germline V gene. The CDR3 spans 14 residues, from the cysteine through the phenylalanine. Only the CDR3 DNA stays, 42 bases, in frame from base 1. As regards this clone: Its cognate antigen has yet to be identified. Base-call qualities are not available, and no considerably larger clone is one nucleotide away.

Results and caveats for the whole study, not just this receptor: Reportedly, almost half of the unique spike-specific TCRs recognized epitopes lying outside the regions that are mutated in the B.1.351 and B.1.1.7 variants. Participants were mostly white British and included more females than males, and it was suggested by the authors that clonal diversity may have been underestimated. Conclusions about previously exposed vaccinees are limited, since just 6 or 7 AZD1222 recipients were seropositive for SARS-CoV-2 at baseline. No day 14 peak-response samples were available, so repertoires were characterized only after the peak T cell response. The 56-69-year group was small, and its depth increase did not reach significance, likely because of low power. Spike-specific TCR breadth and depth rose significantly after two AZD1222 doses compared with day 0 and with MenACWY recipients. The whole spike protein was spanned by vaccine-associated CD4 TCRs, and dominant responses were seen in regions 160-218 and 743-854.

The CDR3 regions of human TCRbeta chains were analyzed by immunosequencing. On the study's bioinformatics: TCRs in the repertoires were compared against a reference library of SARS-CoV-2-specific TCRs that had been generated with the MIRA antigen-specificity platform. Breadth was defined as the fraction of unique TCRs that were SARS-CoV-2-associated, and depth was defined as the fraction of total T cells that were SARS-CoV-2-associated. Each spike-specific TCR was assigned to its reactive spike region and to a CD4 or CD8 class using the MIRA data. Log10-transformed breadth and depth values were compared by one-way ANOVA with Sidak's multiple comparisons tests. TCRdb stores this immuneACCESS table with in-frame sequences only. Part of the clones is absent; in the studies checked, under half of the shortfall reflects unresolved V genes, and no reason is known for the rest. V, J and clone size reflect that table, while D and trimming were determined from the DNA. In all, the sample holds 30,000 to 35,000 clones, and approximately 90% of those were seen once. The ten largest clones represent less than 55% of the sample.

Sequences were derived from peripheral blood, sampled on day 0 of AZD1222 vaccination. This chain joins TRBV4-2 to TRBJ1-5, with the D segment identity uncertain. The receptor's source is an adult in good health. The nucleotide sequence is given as TGTGCCAGCAGCCAAGATGGTGGGGATCAGCCCCAGCATTTT. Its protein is CASSQDGGDQPQHF.